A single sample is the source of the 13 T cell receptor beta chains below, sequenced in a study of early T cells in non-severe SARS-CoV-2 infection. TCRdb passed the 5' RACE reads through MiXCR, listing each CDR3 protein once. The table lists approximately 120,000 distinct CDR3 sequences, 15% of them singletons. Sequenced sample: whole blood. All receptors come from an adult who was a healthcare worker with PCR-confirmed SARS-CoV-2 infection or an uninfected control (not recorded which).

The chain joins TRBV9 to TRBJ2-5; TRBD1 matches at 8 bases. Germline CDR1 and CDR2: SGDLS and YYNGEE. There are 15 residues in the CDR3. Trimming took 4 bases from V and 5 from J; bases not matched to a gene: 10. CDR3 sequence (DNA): TGTGCCAGCAGCCCCAGGACAGGGCCGTGGGAGACCCAGTACTTC. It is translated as CASSPRTGPWETQYF.

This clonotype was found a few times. DNA of the CDR3: TGTGCCAGCAGCGTAGCTGCGAGGGGGATGTACGAGCAGTACTTC. It codes for CASSVAARGMYEQYF. This chain uses TRBV9 with TRBJ2-7; D possibly corresponds to TRBD1 (6 bases). V lost 0 bases, J lost 4 bases, and 14 bases lay in between. The CDR3 is made up of 15 amino acids. The germline V gene has CDR1 SGDLS and CDR2 YYNGEE.

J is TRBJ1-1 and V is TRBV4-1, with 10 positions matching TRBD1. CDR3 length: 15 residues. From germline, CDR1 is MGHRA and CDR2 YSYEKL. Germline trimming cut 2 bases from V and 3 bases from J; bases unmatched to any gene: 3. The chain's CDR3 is CASSQPGQGYTEAFF. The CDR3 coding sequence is TGCGCCAGCAGCCAACCGGGACAGGGGTACACTGAAGCTTTCTTT.

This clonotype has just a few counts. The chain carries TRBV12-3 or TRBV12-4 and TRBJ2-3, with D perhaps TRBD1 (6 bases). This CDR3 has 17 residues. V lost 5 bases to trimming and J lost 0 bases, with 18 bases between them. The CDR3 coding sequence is TGTGCCAGCAGTCTCAACCCGGGACACTCAAGCACAGATACGCAGTATTTT. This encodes CASSLNPGHSSTDTQYF.

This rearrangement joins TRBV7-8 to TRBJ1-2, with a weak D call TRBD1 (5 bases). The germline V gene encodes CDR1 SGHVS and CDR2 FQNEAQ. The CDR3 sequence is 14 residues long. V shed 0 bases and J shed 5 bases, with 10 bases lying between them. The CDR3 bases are TGTGCCAGCAGCTTAGCGACAGCCCGGTATGGCTACACCTTC. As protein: CASSLATARYGYTF.

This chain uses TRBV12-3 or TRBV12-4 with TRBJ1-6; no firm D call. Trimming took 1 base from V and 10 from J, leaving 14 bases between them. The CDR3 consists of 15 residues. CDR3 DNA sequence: TGTGCCAGCAGTTTAGGTGGAAATCCAACCTCACCCCTCCACTTT. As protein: CASSLGGNPTSPLHF.

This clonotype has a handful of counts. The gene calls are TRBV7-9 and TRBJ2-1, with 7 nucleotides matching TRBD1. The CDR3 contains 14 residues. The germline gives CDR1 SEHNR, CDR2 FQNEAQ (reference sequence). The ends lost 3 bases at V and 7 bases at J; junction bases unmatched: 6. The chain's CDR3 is CASSFGDSPNEQFF. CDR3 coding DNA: TGTGCCAGCAGCTTCGGGGACAGCCCAAATGAGCAGTTCTTC.

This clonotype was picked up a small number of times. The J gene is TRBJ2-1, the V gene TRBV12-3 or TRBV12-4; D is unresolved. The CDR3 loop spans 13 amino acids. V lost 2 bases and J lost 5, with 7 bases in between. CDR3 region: CASSLSANNEQFF. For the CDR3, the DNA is TGTGCCAGCAGTTTATCAGCAAACAATGAGCAGTTCTTC.

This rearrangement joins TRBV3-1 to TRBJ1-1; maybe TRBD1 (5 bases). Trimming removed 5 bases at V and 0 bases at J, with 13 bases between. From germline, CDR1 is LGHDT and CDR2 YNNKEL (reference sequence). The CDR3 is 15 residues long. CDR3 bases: TGTGCCAGCAGCTACGCGGGACGGCTGAACACTGAAGCTTTCTTT. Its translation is CASSYAGRLNTEAFF.

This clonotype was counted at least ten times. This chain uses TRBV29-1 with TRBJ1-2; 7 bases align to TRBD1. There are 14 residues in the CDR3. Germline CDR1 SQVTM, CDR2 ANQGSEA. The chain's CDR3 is CSTVQGRSAGGYTF. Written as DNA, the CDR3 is TGCTCTACCGTACAGGGGAGATCAGCTGGTGGCTACACCTTC.

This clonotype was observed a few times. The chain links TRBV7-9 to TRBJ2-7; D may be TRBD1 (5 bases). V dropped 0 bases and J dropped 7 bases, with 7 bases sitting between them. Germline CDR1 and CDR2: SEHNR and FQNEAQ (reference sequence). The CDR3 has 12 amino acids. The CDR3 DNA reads TGTGCCAGCAGCTTAGCGCCAGGGGAGCAGTACTTC. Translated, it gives CASSLAPGEQYF.

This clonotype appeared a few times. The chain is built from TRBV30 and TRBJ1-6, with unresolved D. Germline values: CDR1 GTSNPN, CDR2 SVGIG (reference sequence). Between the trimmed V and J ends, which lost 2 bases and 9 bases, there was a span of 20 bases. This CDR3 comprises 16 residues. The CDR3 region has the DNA TGTGCCTGGAGTTCGGCGACGCTACGATTGGTTTCACCCCTCCACTTT. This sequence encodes CAWSSATLRLVSPLHF.

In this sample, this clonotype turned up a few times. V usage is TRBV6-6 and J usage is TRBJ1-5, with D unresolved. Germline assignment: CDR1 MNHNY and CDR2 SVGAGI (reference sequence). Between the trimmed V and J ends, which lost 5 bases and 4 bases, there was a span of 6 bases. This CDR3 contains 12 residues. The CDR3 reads CASSPLNQPQHF. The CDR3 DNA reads TGTGCCAGCAGTCCCTTAAATCAGCCCCAGCATTTT.